This T cell receptor (beta chain) was identified in a study of T cells expressing NK-cell markers. Overall study: Serological testing identified seven of the eight sequenced donors as HCMV-seropositive and one as seronegative.

Study observations and caveats: Of CD8+ T cells, roughly 1.0-7.5% belonged to dominant NKG2C+ clonotypes in 5 to 7 donors. Four donors showed these clonotypes also leading the CD3+CD56-NKG2C+ fraction.

TCRdb re-called the 5' RACE reads and shows each CDR3 protein once, DNA omitted. The sample table includes over 150,000 distinct CDR3 sequences. With regard to this clonotype: Its antigen remains unidentified.

Sequencing was done on a sample of blood T cells: a sorted CD56 or NKG2C T cell subset, CD4+ or CD8+ T cells, or bulk PBMC T cells (not recorded which). This sequence was found in a man aged 18-69 years in good health.

The CDR3 protein is CASSWGPGGISGNTIYF. J is TRBJ1-3 and V is TRBV5-6; checking the TCRdb D call of TRBD1 is not possible without DNA. Germline CDR1 is SGHDT and CDR2 is YYEEEE. The CDR3 runs 17 residues.